The 22 T cell receptor beta chains given below trace back to one sample, sequenced in a study of T cell responses to AZD1222 COVID-19 vaccine. Sequencing used immunoSEQ multiplex PCR; TCRdb keeps in-frame clones, though not all of them. The sample contains roughly 98,000 clones, 85% to 95% of which appear only once. The sample here was peripheral blood, taken on day 0 of AZD1222 vaccination. These receptors all stem from an adult in good health.

The V call is TRBV2, the J call TRBJ1-6; D unclear. V lost 11 bases and J 6 bases, leaving 17 bases between the germline ends. This CDR3 comprises 14 residues. In germline, CDR1 is SNHLY, CDR2 FYNNEI. Here the CDR3 reads CAAPKGPGNSPLHF. CDR3 DNA: TGTGCCGCCCCGAAGGGTCCGGGTAATTCACCCCTCCACTTT.

The V gene is TRBV6-5, the J gene TRBJ1-6; no reliable D call. This CDR3 contains 15 residues. Trimming cost V 7 bases and J 6 bases, with 16 bases left between them. Germline V gene lookup returns CDR1 MNHEY and CDR2 SVGAGI. DNA for the CDR3: TGTGCCAGCACCCGAATGGCAGGTAGTAATTCACCCCTCCACTTT. This translates into CASTRMAGSNSPLHF.

In DNA form, the CDR3 reads TGTGCCAGCAGTATAGCGGACTCCTACGAGCAGTACTTC. This translates into CASSIADSYEQYF. The rearrangement links TRBV27 to TRBJ2-7; TRBD2 is a possible D gene (6 bases). Trimming took off 5 bases at V and 0 bases at J, with 8 bases between the two ends. The CDR3 sequence is 13 residues long. From germline, CDR1 is MNHEY and CDR2 SMNVEV (reference sequence).

The chain uses TRBV5-1 and TRBJ2-3; D might be TRBD1 (6 bases). V gave up 2 bases and J gave up 4 bases, with 11 bases separating them. The germline V gene encodes CDR1 SGHRS and CDR2 YFSETQ. The CDR3 loop spans 14 amino acids. The CDR3 reads CASSLSQGPDTQYF. CDR3 DNA sequence: TGCGCCAGCAGCTTAAGTCAGGGGCCAGATACGCAGTATTTT.

The gene calls are TRBV2 and TRBJ2-7, with D possibly matching TRBD2 (5 bases). Between the trimmed V and J ends, which lost 5 bases and 0 bases, there was a span of 11 bases. CDR1 and CDR2 (germline): SNHLY, FYNNEI. CDR3 length: 14 residues. CDR3 residues: CASSWTQYSYEQYF. The CDR3 DNA follows: TGTGCCAGCAGTTGGACTCAGTACTCCTACGAGCAGTACTTC.

The chain recombines TRBV4-2 with TRBJ1-6; TRBD1 agrees at 7 bases. The germline gives CDR1 LGHNA, CDR2 YNFKEQ. V lost 1 base and J lost 5; bases outside the gene matches: 2. This CDR3 region has 15 residues. CDR3 bases: TGTGCCAGCAGCCAAGGTCAGGGGGATAATTCACCCCTCCACTTT. Its translation: CASSQGQGDNSPLHF.

The chain employs TRBV6-5 and TRBJ1-1, with 7 bases aligning to TRBD1. With 6 bases clipped from V and 1 base from J, the junction kept 8 bases outside the gene matches. Germline CDR1 reads MNHEY; CDR2 reads SVGAGI. CDR3 size: 15 residues. The CDR3 region is CASSKAGTANTEAFF. CDR3 DNA: TGTGCCAGCAGCAAAGCCGGGACAGCGAACACTGAAGCTTTCTTT.

V gene TRBV5-4 combines with J gene TRBJ2-2, with D possibly being TRBD2 (5 bases). Trimming stripped 4 bases from V and 4 bases from J, with 14 bases between. CDR3 length: 15 residues. Germline V CDR1 and CDR2: SGHNT, YYREEE (reference sequence). Here the CDR3 reads CASSGRDSTTGELFF. The CDR3 DNA follows: TGTGCCAGCAGCGGCCGGGATTCCACCACCGGGGAGCTGTTTTTT.

This chain uses TRBV27 with TRBJ2-1, with 14 bases that match TRBD2. V trimming: 3 bases; J trimming: 1 base; junction bases outside the gene matches: 2. Per the germline V gene, CDR1 is MNHEY and CDR2 is SMNVEV (reference sequence). The CDR3 contains 17 residues. The CDR3 region is CASSFRTSGRSYNEQFF. CDR3 coding DNA: TGTGCCAGCAGTTTCCGGACTAGCGGGAGGTCCTACAATGAGCAGTTCTTC.

This rearrangement joins TRBV2 to TRBJ2-2, with TRBD2 matching 16 bases. This CDR3 region has 17 residues. From germline, CDR1 is SNHLY and CDR2 FYNNEI. After removal of 6 bases from V and 4 bases from J, the junction contained 5 bases not matched to a gene. DNA of the CDR3: TGTGCCAGCAGGAAGGGACTAGCGGGGGGGCTCACCGGGGAGCTGTTTTTT. It translates to CASRKGLAGGLTGELFF.

This clone was picked up one time. The chain employs TRBV3-1 (or the pseudogene TRBV3-2) and TRBJ1-1; D may be TRBD1 (5 bases). The CDR3 covers 18 residues. Per germline, CDR1 LGHDT and CDR2 YNNKEL (reference sequence). V was pared by 0 bases and J by 0 bases, with 17 bases between. The CDR3 DNA reads TGTGCCAGCAGCCAAGACGGCAGGGCCCCGAACTTGAACACTGAAGCTTTCTTT. This gives the protein CASSQDGRAPNLNTEAFF.

The chain's CDR3 is CASSQDLGGGGYEQYF. The CDR3 DNA reads TGTGCCAGCAGCCAAGATCTGGGGGGAGGAGGGTACGAGCAGTACTTC. This chain connects TRBV4-2 to TRBJ2-7, with a possible D match to TRBD2 (6 bases). The CDR3 consists of 16 residues. Trimming shortened V by 0 bases and J by 4 bases, and 16 bases separated the two germline ends. Per the germline V gene, CDR1 is LGHNA and CDR2 is YNFKEQ.

This clone occurred once. The rearrangement uses TRBV6-5 and TRBJ1-1, with D hard to call. From germline, CDR1 is MNHEY and CDR2 SVGAGI. CDR3 length equals 13 residues. Trimming took off 6 bases at V and 5 bases at J, with 13 bases between the two ends. CDR3 loop: CASSPSGFTEAFF. The CDR3 DNA reads TGTGCCAGCAGCCCGAGCGGGTTTACTGAAGCTTTCTTT.

The chain uses TRBV19 and TRBJ1-1; maybe TRBD1 (5 bases). Germline V lookup: CDR1 LNHDA, CDR2 SQIVND (reference sequence). Trimming pared 1 base from V and 1 base from J, leaving 10 bases between. This CDR3 is 15 amino acids long. The CDR3 is CASSIGVGGNTEAFF. CDR3 bases: TGTGCCAGTAGTATAGGGGTCGGGGGGAACACTGAAGCTTTCTTT.

V gene TRBV4-3 combines with J gene TRBJ2-1, with a weak D call TRBD1 (7 bases). This CDR3 spans 15 amino acids. V dropped 1 base and J dropped 7 bases, with 14 bases sitting between them. CDR1 LGHNA and CDR2 YSLEER come from the germline V gene. The CDR3 coding sequence is TGCGCCAGCAGCCAAGGGGCACAGGGGAGGAATGAGCAGTTCTTC. It yields the protein CASSQGAQGRNEQFF.

V and J are TRBV29-1 and TRBJ2-3; the D is unclear. CDR3 length: 11 residues. Germline CDR1 SQVTM, CDR2 ANQGSEA. V was cut by 6 bases and J by 4 bases, with 8 bases left in between. The CDR3 nucleotides are TGCAGCGTACGTGGGGCAGATACGCAGTATTTT. Its protein product is CSVRGADTQYF.

This clone has a handful of counts. The chain is built from TRBV7-9 and TRBJ1-1; 8 nucleotides agree with TRBD1. CDR1 and CDR2 from the germline V gene are SEHNR and FQNEAQ (reference sequence). The length of the CDR3 is 13 residues. V trimming: 4 bases; J trimming: 5 bases; junction bases outside the gene matches: 3. The CDR3 protein is CASSSQGGTEAFF. CDR3 nucleotides: TGTGCCAGCAGCTCACAGGGGGGGACTGAAGCTTTCTTT.

The V gene is TRBV6-5, the J gene TRBJ1-4; maybe TRBD1 (6 bases). This CDR3 is built from 14 residues. Per germline, CDR1 MNHEY and CDR2 SVGAGI. The V end lost 6 bases, the J end lost 3 bases, and 11 bases lay between the germline ends. The CDR3 nucleotides are TGTGCCAGCAGCGGGGGCCGATCTAATGAAAAACTGTTTTTT. It yields the protein CASSGGRSNEKLFF.

This chain joins TRBV7-9 and TRBJ2-7; D is tentatively TRBD1 or TRBD2 (5 bases each). Trimming shortened V by 4 bases and J by 7 bases, and 11 bases separated the two germline ends. The CDR3 length is 12 residues. CDR1 is SEHNR, CDR2 FQNEAQ, per germline (reference sequence). CDR3 sequence (DNA): TGTGCCAGCAGCTCGGGACGGCATGAGCAGTACTTC. Amino acid sequence: CASSSGRHEQYF.

This chain joins TRBV28 and TRBJ1-2, with TRBD1 matching 8 bases. This CDR3 contains 15 residues. CDR1 and CDR2 from the germline V gene are MDHEN and SYDVKM. V trimming: 6 bases; J trimming: 0 bases; junction bases outside the gene matches: 6. The CDR3 protein is CASRRQGPPNYGYTF. The CDR3 nucleotides are TGTGCCAGCAGGAGACAGGGGCCACCTAACTATGGCTACACCTTC.

The chain carries TRBV5-1 and TRBJ1-2; 7 bases are a match to TRBD1. The CDR3 loop spans 18 amino acids. V shed 0 bases, J shed 0 bases, and the junction held 11 bases outside the gene matches. Germline CDR1 is SGHRS and CDR2 is YFSETQ. CDR3 coding DNA: TGCGCCAGCAGCTTGGAGGGGACAGCCCGGGGCGCTAACTATGGCTACACCTTC. Translating it yields CASSLEGTARGANYGYTF.

V and J are TRBV29-1 and TRBJ1-5; D is unresolved. V lost 5 bases to trimming and J lost 5 bases, with 13 bases between them. Germline CDR1 reads SQVTM; CDR2 reads ANQGSEA. The CDR3 consists of 13 residues. The CDR3 region is CSVRPSGDQPQHF. CDR3 nucleotide sequence: TGCAGCGTTCGTCCGTCAGGCGATCAGCCCCAGCATTTT.